Described below is a single TCR beta chain sequence and its context. Its cognate antigen is unknown. The assay was immunoSEQ multiplex PCR, and TCRdb's table has in-frame clones only and misses some. The sample consists of approximately 120,000 clones, about nine tenths of them appearing once. The sample comes from a study of cytomegalovirus exposure and HLA in healthy donors. Study-level results: Later, an analysis found that TCR clusters from the first cohort tended to co-occur in the approximately 130 validation repertoires. It was confirmed in vitro that a few of the CMV-associated chains were specific for CMV antigens. Rarity characterized most TCR sequences, yet some public TCRs appeared in many donors.

V gave up 5 bases and J gave up 2 bases, with 3 bases separating them. This CDR3 spans 11 amino acids. The germline V gene encodes CDR1 MNHEY and CDR2 SVGAGI. The clonotype comes from a woman younger than 30 in good health and CMV-seronegative. Sequenced sample: PBMCs. The chain uses TRBV6-5 and TRBJ1-1; the D is unclear. Here the CDR3 reads CASSTNTEAFF. CDR3 bases: TGTGCCAGCAGTACTAACACTGAAGCTTTCTTT.